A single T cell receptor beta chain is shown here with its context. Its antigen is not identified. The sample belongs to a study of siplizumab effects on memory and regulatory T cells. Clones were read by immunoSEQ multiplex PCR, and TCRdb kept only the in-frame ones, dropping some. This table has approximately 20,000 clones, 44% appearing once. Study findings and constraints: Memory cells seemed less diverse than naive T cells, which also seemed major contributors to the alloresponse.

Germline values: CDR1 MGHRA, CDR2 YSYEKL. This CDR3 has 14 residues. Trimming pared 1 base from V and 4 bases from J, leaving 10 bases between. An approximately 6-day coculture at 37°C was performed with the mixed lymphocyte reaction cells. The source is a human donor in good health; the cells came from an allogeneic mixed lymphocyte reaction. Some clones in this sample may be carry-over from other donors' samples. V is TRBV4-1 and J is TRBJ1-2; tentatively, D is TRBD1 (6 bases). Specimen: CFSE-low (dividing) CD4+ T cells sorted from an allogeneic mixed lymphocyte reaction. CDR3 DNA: TGCGCCAGCAGCCAAGCAACAGGGCCCTATGGCTACACCTTC. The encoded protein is CASSQATGPYGYTF.